This TCR beta chain was captured by sequencing in a study of T cell changes during pregnancy in multiple sclerosis. There are 15 residues in the CDR3. In germline, CDR1 is SEHNR, CDR2 FQNEAQ (reference sequence). Losses at the gene ends were 4 bases for V and 3 bases for J; bases not matched to a gene: 4. Measured with immunoSEQ multiplex PCR; TCRdb has only the in-frame clones, and not every one. Altogether approximately 89,000 clones are present, about 94% being singletons, with the ten largest covering 0.65% to 0.95%. The material was peripheral blood, obtained in the third trimester of pregnancy. The chain couples TRBV7-9 to TRBJ2-1; 9 bases are a match to TRBD1. The TCR originated in a female donor with multiple sclerosis, enrolled in a pregnancy study. Here the CDR3 DNA reads TGTGCCAGCAGCTATAAGGGACAGGGCTACAATGAGCAGTTCTTC. It translates to CASSYKGQGYNEQFF. The whole variable domain, filled in from reference TRBV7-9 and TRBJ2-1, reads DTGVSQNPRHKITKRGQNVTFRCDPISEHNRLYWYRQTLGQGPEFLTYFQNEAQLEKSRLLSDRFSAERPKGSFSTLEIQRTEQGDSAMYLCASSYKGQGYNEQFFGPGTRLTVL.